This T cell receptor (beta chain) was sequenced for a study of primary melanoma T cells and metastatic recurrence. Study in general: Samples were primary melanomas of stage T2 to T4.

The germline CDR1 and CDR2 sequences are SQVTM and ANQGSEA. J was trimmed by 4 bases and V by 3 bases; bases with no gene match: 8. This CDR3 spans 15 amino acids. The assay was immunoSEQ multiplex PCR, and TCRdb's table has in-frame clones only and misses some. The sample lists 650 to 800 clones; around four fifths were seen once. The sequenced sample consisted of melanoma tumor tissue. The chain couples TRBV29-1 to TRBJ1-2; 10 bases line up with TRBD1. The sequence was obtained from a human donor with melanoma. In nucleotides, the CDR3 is TGCAGCGTTGACCGGACAGGGGGATATGGCTATGGCTACACCTTC. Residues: CSVDRTGGYGYGYTF.